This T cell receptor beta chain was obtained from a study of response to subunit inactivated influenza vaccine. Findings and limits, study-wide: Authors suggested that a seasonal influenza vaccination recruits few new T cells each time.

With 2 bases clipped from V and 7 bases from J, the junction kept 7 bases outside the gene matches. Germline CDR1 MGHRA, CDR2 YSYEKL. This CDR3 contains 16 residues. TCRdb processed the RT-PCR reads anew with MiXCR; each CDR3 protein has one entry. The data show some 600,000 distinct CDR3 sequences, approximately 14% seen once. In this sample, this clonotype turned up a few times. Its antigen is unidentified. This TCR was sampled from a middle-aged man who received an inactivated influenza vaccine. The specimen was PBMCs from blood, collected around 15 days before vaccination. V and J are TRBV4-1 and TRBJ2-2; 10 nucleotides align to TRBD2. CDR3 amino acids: CASSQFPAGGLGELFF. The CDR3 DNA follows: TGCGCCAGCAGCCAATTCCCAGCGGGGGGGCTCGGGGAGCTGTTTTTT.